These 28 T cell receptor beta chains share one sample of origin, sequenced in a study of T cells in Graves' hyperthyroidism and ophthalmopathy. TCR beta CDR3 region amplification was performed from RNA transcripts. First-round RT-PCR with HTBI primers amplified the TCR CDR3 region. TCRdb processed the multiplex PCR reads anew with MiXCR; each CDR3 protein has one entry. The profile covers about 570,000 distinct CDR3 sequences, with just over 45% appearing a single time and 15% to 20% taken by the ten largest. The sample consisted of peripheral blood or thyroid tissue (not recorded which). The receptor set was obtained from an adult woman with Graves' disease, either hyperthyroidism or ophthalmopathy (not recorded which).

The V and J genes are TRBV11-2 and TRBJ2-5, with TRBD1 matching over 8 bases. CDR3 length equals 14 residues. Germline V gene data show CDR1 as SGHAT and CDR2 as FQNNGV. Trimming took 6 bases from V and 4 from J; bases not matched to a gene: 7. CDR3 protein: CASSPRDRPETQYF. DNA of the CDR3: TGTGCCAGCAGTCCCCGGGACAGGCCAGAGACCCAGTACTTC.

The chain couples TRBV10-3 to TRBJ1-4, with D unresolved. Germline loops: CDR1 ENHRY, CDR2 SYGVKD. Trimming shortened V by 6 bases and J by 5 bases, and 13 bases separated the two germline ends. The CDR3 contains 14 residues. The CDR3, as DNA: TGTGCCATCAGGCCCCGTGGGCGGAATGAAAAACTGTTTTTT. Its protein product is CAIRPRGRNEKLFF.

The rearrangement links TRBV29-1 to TRBJ1-1, with unresolved D. Germline assignment: CDR1 SQVTM and CDR2 ANQGSEA. The CDR3 sequence is 15 residues long. Trimming removed 4 bases at V and 0 bases at J, with 15 bases between. CDR3 sequence (DNA): TGCAGCGTTGTCATGTTCCCCTGGCTGAACACTGAAGCTTTCTTT. This translates into CSVVMFPWLNTEAFF.

J is TRBJ2-7 and V is TRBV5-1; D may correspond to TRBD1 or TRBD2 (5 bases each). This CDR3 region has 16 residues. Germline CDR1 and CDR2: SGHRS and YFSETQ. Trimming shortened V by 5 bases and J by 3 bases, and 21 bases separated the two germline ends. This CDR3 reads CASSASDQGVVYEQYF. The DNA for the CDR3 is TGCGCCAGCAGTGCTAGTGACCAGGGAGTAGTCTACGAGCAGTACTTC.

The CDR3 loop is CSAFGNEQFF. DNA for the CDR3: TGCAGTGCGTTCGGGAATGAGCAGTTCTTC. V usage is TRBV20-1 and J usage is TRBJ2-1; D remains unclear. The germline CDR1 and CDR2 sequences are DFQATT and SNEGSKA (reference sequence). The ends were cut back, 6 bases at V and 7 bases at J, with 7 bases in the middle. This CDR3 region has 10 residues.

This clonotype was found many times. The CDR3, as DNA: TGTGCCAGCAGCTCAAGGGGGGACTTTCCCCGGGAGGCTTTCTTT. It encodes CASSSRGDFPREAFF. V usage is TRBV5-5 and J usage is TRBJ1-1; possibly TRBD1 for D (6 bases). The CDR3 contains 15 residues. Deletions cut 3 bases from V and 11 bases from J, with 23 bases between. CDR1 and CDR2 from the germline V gene are SGHKS and YYEKEE (reference sequence).

J is TRBJ2-7 and V is TRBV7-9; 7 bases map to TRBD2. J lost 6 bases, V lost 4 bases, and 9 bases had no gene match. The CDR3 spans 14 residues. Germline V gives CDR1 SEHNR, CDR2 FQNEAQ (reference sequence). The CDR3 protein is CASSSRPGGSEQYF. In DNA, the CDR3 is TGTGCCAGCAGCTCAAGACCGGGCGGGAGCGAGCAGTACTTC. The full variable domain, with the rest looked up from reference TRBV7-9 and TRBJ2-7, is DTGVSQNPRHKITKRGQNVTFRCDPISEHNRLYWYRQTLGQGPEFLTYFQNEAQLEKSRLLSDRFSAERPKGSFSTLEIQRTEQGDSAMYLCASSSRPGGSEQYFGPGTRLTVT.

In this sample, this clonotype turned up many times. The V and J genes are TRBV10-3 and TRBJ2-7; D remains ambiguous. This CDR3 has 13 residues. Trimming took 6 bases from V and 2 from J, leaving 11 bases between them. CDR1 and CDR2 from the germline V gene are ENHRY and SYGVKD. The CDR3 spells CAIRGSSTYEQYF. CDR3 sequence (DNA): TGTGCCATCAGGGGCAGTAGCACCTACGAGCAGTACTTC.

Only a few counts were recorded for this clonotype. V usage is TRBV20-1 and J usage is TRBJ1-5, with 8 bases identical to TRBD1. The germline gives CDR1 DFQATT, CDR2 SNEGSKA (reference sequence). This CDR3 is 16 amino acids long. The trim removed 0 bases at V and 8 bases at J, leaving 12 bases unmatched. The CDR3 nucleotides are TGCAGTGCTAGAGATCGGGCAGGGGGCGAAGTGGAGCCCCAGCATTTT. Its protein product is CSARDRAGGEVEPQHF.

V gene TRBV29-1 combines with J gene TRBJ1-2; tentatively, D is TRBD1 (6 bases). V was cut by 5 bases and J by 9 bases, with 22 bases left in between. The germline V gene encodes CDR1 SQVTM and CDR2 ANQGSEA. CDR3 length: 14 amino acids. CDR3 sequence reads: CSVTRGGGNRRYTF. CDR3 DNA: TGCAGCGTTACTCGAGGGGGGGGGAATCGGCGCTACACCTTC.

The sample holds many counts of this clonotype. This chain joins TRBV5-8 and TRBJ2-7, with D unresolved. Germline V gene sequence: CDR1 SGHTS, CDR2 YDEGEE. The CDR3 consists of 11 residues. V dropped 6 bases and J dropped 2 bases, with 6 bases sitting between them. CDR3 coding DNA: TGTGCCAGCACCAGGACCTACGAGCAGTACTTC. Amino acids: CASTRTYEQYF.

The chain combines TRBV29-1 with TRBJ2-7; maybe TRBD2 (5 bases). CDR3 length: 13 residues. Germline CDR1 and CDR2: SQVTM and ANQGSEA. Between the trimmed V and J ends, which lost 4 bases and 4 bases, there was a span of 14 bases. For the CDR3, the DNA is TGCAGCGTTGGAGGGCGGCGAGATTACGAGCAGTACTTC. Its translation is CSVGGRRDYEQYF.

This clonotype has at least ten counts. This sequence joins TRBV10-3 and TRBJ2-5, with 7 nucleotides matching TRBD1. The CDR3 consists of 13 residues. Germline values: CDR1 ENHRY, CDR2 SYGVKD. Germline trimming cut 6 bases from V and 5 bases from J; bases unmatched to any gene: 6. DNA of the CDR3: TGTGCCATCAGGGGACAGAGCGAGGAGACCCAGTACTTC. This encodes CAIRGQSEETQYF.

Turning to this clonotype: The junction does not match germline at one end; this may be a read error. This sequence joins TRBV29-1 and TRBJ1-2; unclear D gene. This CDR3 region has 10 residues. Germline-derived CDR1 and CDR2 are SQVTM and ANQGSEA. The CDR3 reads CSDLSYGYAF. The CDR3 DNA is TGCAGCGATCTCAGCTATGGCTACGCCTTC. The full variable domain, in which reference TRBV29-1 and TRBJ1-2 provide the parts outside the CDR3, is SAVISQKPSRDICQRGTSLTIQCQVDSQVTMMFWYRQQPGQSLTLIATANQGSEATYESGFVIDKFPISRPNLTFSTLTVSNMSPEDSSIYLCSDLSYGYAFGSGTRLTVV.

This clonotype was counted a few times. The chain uses TRBV18 and TRBJ1-6; D uncertain. The CDR3 runs to 18 residues. CDR1 is KGHSH and CDR2 is LQKENI in the germline V gene. The germline V and J ends were trimmed by 4 bases and 5 bases, with 21 bases remaining between them. The CDR3 sequence is CASSRNTPRGWDNSPLHF. The DNA of the CDR3 is TGTGCCAGCTCACGAAACACCCCAAGAGGCTGGGATAATTCACCCCTCCACTTT.

The chain recombines TRBV7-9 with TRBJ1-3; the match to TRBD1 covers 9 bases. CDR1 and CDR2 (germline): SEHNR, FQNEAQ (reference sequence). This CDR3 has 14 amino acids. Trimming at V came to 11 bases and at J to 4 bases, leaving 9 bases not matched to a gene. The CDR3 region has the DNA TGTGCCGCATCGGGACAGGGAGTGGGAAACACCATATATTTT. Translation gives CAASGQGVGNTIYF.

This clonotype was seen repeatedly, ten times or more. This chain uses TRBV4-1 with TRBJ1-5, with D perhaps TRBD1 (5 bases). Between the trimmed V and J ends, which lost 3 bases and 4 bases, there was a span of 10 bases. Germline lookup yields CDR1 MGHRA and CDR2 YSYEKL. This CDR3 region has 14 residues. The CDR3 protein is CASSQRGLNQPQHF. The CDR3 DNA sequence: TGCGCCAGCAGCCAGAGGGGTTTGAATCAGCCCCAGCATTTT.

As concerns this clonotype: An end of the junction does not agree with germline; a read error may underlie this. The chain has TRBV7-9 and TRBJ1-4; D is uncertain. The CDR3 runs 17 residues. From germline, CDR1 is SEHNR and CDR2 FQNEAQ (reference sequence). DNA for the CDR3: TGTGCCGGCAGCTCCGGGCGCCAATTCCGGACGAACGAAAAACTGTTTTTT. This codes for CAGSSGRQFRTNEKLFF. The variable domain in full, completed from reference TRBV7-9 and TRBJ1-4, reads DTGVSQNPRHKITKRGQNVTFRCDPISEHNRLYWYRQTLGQGPEFLTYFQNEAQLEKSRLLSDRFSAERPKGSFSTLEIQRTEQGDSAMYLCAGSSGRQFRTNEKLFFGSGTQLSVL.

This clonotype was seen only a few times. The genes are TRBV29-1 and TRBJ2-7; the match to TRBD2 covers 8 bases. J gave up 3 bases and V 2 bases, and 3 bases lay outside the gene matches. The CDR3 totals 13 residues. Germline V gene sequence: CDR1 SQVTM, CDR2 ANQGSEA. Here the CDR3 reads CSVEIAGNYEQYF. For the CDR3, the DNA is TGCAGCGTTGAAATAGCGGGAAACTACGAGCAGTACTTC.

This rearrangement joins TRBV9 to TRBJ1-2, with 7 positions matching TRBD1. V gave up 3 bases and J gave up 4 bases; unmatched junction bases: 3. Germline CDR1 is SGDLS and CDR2 is YYNGEE. The CDR3 runs to 13 residues. The CDR3 DNA sequence: TGTGCCAGCAGCGGTGGGGACAGCTATGGCTACACCTTC. This sequence encodes CASSGGDSYGYTF.

This clonotype was detected ten times or more. This sequence joins TRBV5-1 and TRBJ1-2; possibly TRBD1 for D (6 bases). Germline CDR1 SGHRS, CDR2 YFSETQ. There are 14 residues in the CDR3. V was trimmed by 5 bases and J by 2 bases, leaving 13 bases between them. CDR3 protein: CASRVRGENYGYTF. The CDR3 DNA follows: TGCGCCAGCAGAGTAAGGGGGGAGAACTATGGCTACACCTTC.

This clonotype was counted a few times. The V gene is TRBV7-9, the J gene TRBJ2-7; TRBD2 aligns across 8 bases. The CDR3 has 14 residues. Germline trimming cut 5 bases from V and 3 bases from J; bases unmatched to any gene: 6. Per the germline V gene, CDR1 is SEHNR and CDR2 is FQNEAQ (reference sequence). The DNA for the CDR3 is TGTGCCAGCAGCCCCGGGACTAGGATCTACGAGCAGTACTTC. Residues: CASSPGTRIYEQYF.

At least ten counts were recorded for this clonotype. The chain carries TRBV12-3 or TRBV12-4 and TRBJ2-5, with D possibly matching TRBD2 (6 bases). CDR3 length: 11 amino acids. Trimming removed 7 bases at V and 9 bases at J, with 12 bases between. The CDR3 is CASNNGGAQYF. In nucleotides, the CDR3 is TGTGCCAGCAATAATGGAGGGGCCCAGTACTTC.

Regarding this clonotype: The junction departs from germline at one end; a sequencing error may be responsible. The rearrangement uses TRBV7-9 and TRBJ1-1; no definite D call. This CDR3 region has 13 residues. Per germline, CDR1 SEHNR and CDR2 FQNEAQ (reference sequence). Here the CDR3 DNA reads TGTGTCAGCAGCTTGGACGTCAACCCAGAAGCTTTCTTT. Amino acids: CVSSLDVNPEAFF.

In its sample, this clonotype was seen many times. The genes are TRBV6-1 and TRBJ2-5; D is ambiguous. CDR3 length: 12 residues. Looked up from germline, CDR1 is MNHNS and CDR2 is SASEGT. The ends were cut back, 7 bases at V and 3 bases at J, with 9 bases in the middle. CDR3 region: CASIQTEETQYF. The CDR3 DNA reads as TGTGCCAGCATACAAACCGAAGAGACCCAGTACTTC.

In this sample, this clonotype turned up many times. V gene TRBV10-3 combines with J gene TRBJ1-1, with D possibly matching TRBD1 (6 bases). The germline V gene encodes CDR1 ENHRY and CDR2 SYGVKD. This CDR3 has 12 residues. Trimming stripped 8 bases from V and 6 bases from J, with 13 bases between. CDR3 residues: CAIGRGVAEAFF. The CDR3 nucleotides read TGTGCCATCGGCAGGGGTGTTGCTGAAGCTTTCTTT.

The sample holds many counts of this clonotype. The chain recombines TRBV15 with TRBJ2-5, with 9 bases fitting TRBD1. Trimming at V came to 3 bases and at J to 4 bases, leaving 12 bases not matched to a gene. This CDR3 contains 17 residues. The germline CDR1 and CDR2 sequences are LNHNV and YYDKDF (reference sequence). As DNA, the CDR3 is TGTGCCACCAGCAGCCTTGACAGGGGGAGGGCAGGAGAGACCCAGTACTTC. It codes for CATSSLDRGRAGETQYF.

Ten or more counts support this clonotype. The chain links TRBV27 to TRBJ1-1; the D is unclear. The germline V and J ends were trimmed by 1 base and 2 bases, with 11 bases remaining between them. Germline V CDR1 and CDR2: MNHEY, SMNVEV (reference sequence). CDR3 length: 15 residues. The CDR3: CASSLYGDLNTEAFF. The CDR3 bases are TGTGCCAGCAGTTTATATGGGGATCTCAACACTGAAGCTTTCTTT.